The entry below gives a single T cell receptor beta chain sequence along with its context. This clone was found once. The specificity of this receptor is unknown. No much larger clonotype is one base removed from it; base qualities were not supplied. V is cut by 1 base and J by 7 bases, and the space between the germline ends is 10 bases. The germline V gene gives CDR1 as MNHNS and CDR2 as SASEGT. The CDR3 holds 14 amino acids from the cysteine to the phenylalanine. Kept here is only the CDR3 DNA, which spans 42 bases and is read in frame from base 1. This sample is drawn from a study of blood T cell repertoires in COVID-19 (dated by TCRdb to about 2020). Regarding the complete study: The collaborator samples originated in the United States, Italy and Spain and spanned the acute and convalescent phases of COVID-19. HLA class I and class II types, where available, came from metadata supplied by the sample provider rather than from assay-based typing. Deeply sampled blood TCRbeta repertoires from subjects exposed to, actively infected with, or recovered from COVID-19 were included in the dataset. The samples were drawn from two sources: the first 160 participants of the ongoing ImmuneRACE study, and fewer than 1,500 subjects contributed by 6 global collaborators. The material from the prospective study consisted of cDNA or gDNA derived from T cells, B-cell-depleted T cells, or PBMCs. A freely available public database, intended as a resource for researchers studying the immune response to SARS-CoV-2, is where the repertoires were released. Nearly every sample came with metadata listing a de-identified subject ID, COVID-19 status, age in years and sex. Overall results and qualifications from the work: The quantity of clinical and demographic metadata differed by source and by participant and was supplied without curation.

TCRbeta CDR3 regions were amplified from genomic DNA using the immunoSEQ Assay, a bias-controlled multiplex PCR. The original pipeline was this. The number of nucleated cells in each sample was estimated by amplification of reference gene primers within the assay. To quantify the absolute abundance of each unique TCRbeta CDR3 rearrangement, sequence reads were collapsed and filtered. Productive Simpson clonality was computed per sample as the square root of Simpson's diversity index over productive rearrangements. TCRdb stores this immuneACCESS table with in-frame sequences only. Part of the clones is absent; in the studies checked, under half of the shortfall reflects unresolved V genes, and no reason is known for the rest. V, J and clone size are taken as reported in that table, and D and trimming were inferred from the DNA itself. The sample table contains about 130,000 clones; only one count was recorded for 84% of them. Jointly, the top ten make up roughly a sixth of the sample.

Whole blood was collected in K2EDTA tubes by collaborating institutions according to the institutions' own protocols. For TCRbeta analysis, collaborators shipped samples as frozen whole blood, isolated PBMCs, or DNA extracted from either of those sample types. The sequenced sample was peripheral blood. The chain joins TRBV6-1 to TRBJ2-2, with no confident D gene call. This receptor was obtained from a woman at least 80 years old with acute or convalescent COVID-19. In nucleotide form, the sequence is TGTGCCAGCAGTGAAGTCGGAGTGGGCGGGGAGCTGTTTTTT. It translates to CASSEVGVGGELFF.